This T cell receptor beta chain comes out of a study of identical twins. General study points: Model-predicted out-of-frame TCR alpha sharing fell below observed values in monozygotic twins. While abundant cord blood beta clonotypes carried fewer insertions, memory repertoires showed no such pattern. Twins showed weaker excess sharing in their beta out-of-frame sequences.

CDR3 length: 15 residues. With 5 bases removed from V and 2 bases from J, the gap between germline ends came to 13 bases. In germline, CDR1 is KGHDR, CDR2 SFDVKD. Template switching added a universal primer site, and cDNA bore unique molecular identifiers. TCRdb analysed the 5' RACE reads with MiXCR anew, one entry per CDR3 protein. The sample lists about 500,000 distinct CDR3 sequences; roughly an eighth were seen once. Comment on this clonotype: The antigen remains undetermined.

The sample was also linked to a second study, of yellow fever vaccine responses in identical twins.

The V call is TRBV24-1, the J call TRBJ2-3, with D perhaps TRBD2 (6 bases). This TCR came from a woman aged 18-35 years in good health. Sequencing input: CD4+ T cells sorted from blood. CDR3 loop: CATSANSGNTDTQYF. CDR3 sequence (DNA): TGTGCCACCAGTGCTAATAGCGGTAACACAGATACGCAGTATTTT.